A single sample gave rise to the 5 T cell receptor beta chains below, sequenced in a study of early T cells in non-severe SARS-CoV-2 infection. Via MiXCR, TCRdb re-called the 5' RACE reads, giving one row per CDR3 protein. In the table there are 98,000 or so distinct CDR3 sequences, around 10% of which are singletons. The specimen sequenced was whole blood. These receptors originate from an adult who was a healthcare worker with PCR-confirmed SARS-CoV-2 infection or an uninfected control (not recorded which).

This clonotype occurred many times. The rearrangement joins TRBV3-1 to TRBJ2-3, with 8 bases identical to TRBD2. The CDR3 covers 15 residues. V shed 4 bases, J shed 3 bases, and the junction held 6 bases outside the gene matches. Germline V gene sequence: CDR1 LGHDT, CDR2 YNNKEL (reference sequence). The CDR3 spells CASSPPGGRTDTQYF. The CDR3 DNA reads as TGTGCCAGCAGCCCCCCGGGAGGGAGGACAGATACGCAGTATTTT.

Within the sample, this clonotype is medium-sized. The rearrangement joins TRBV20-1 to TRBJ1-1; no clear D gene. Germline V gives CDR1 DFQATT, CDR2 SNEGSKA (reference sequence). Trimming took off 0 bases at V and 2 bases at J, with 10 bases between the two ends. The CDR3 spans 14 residues. The CDR3 DNA follows: TGCAGTGCTAGAGATCCTCACAGCAACACTGAAGCTTTCTTT. Encoded protein: CSARDPHSNTEAFF.

V is TRBV6-1 and J is TRBJ2-2, with TRBD2 matching over 13 bases. The CDR3 consists of 15 residues. Germline V gene data show CDR1 as MNHNS and CDR2 as SASEGT. V shed 10 bases and J 6 bases; nucleotides not matched to a gene: 8. The chain's CDR3 is CAIKGLAGQAGELFF. Here the CDR3 DNA reads TGTGCCATCAAGGGACTAGCGGGACAGGCCGGGGAGCTGTTTTTT.

This chain uses TRBV11-2 with TRBJ2-6; D is uncertain. Trimming shortened V by 3 bases and J by 3 bases, and 3 bases separated the two germline ends. The CDR3 contains 13 residues. CDR1 is SGHAT, CDR2 FQNNGV, per germline. The CDR3 bases are TGTGCCAGCAGCTTCTTTGGGGCCAACGTCCTGACTTTC. It codes for CASSFFGANVLTF.

This clonotype has just a few counts. The V call is TRBV7-9, the J call TRBJ1-1; D gene uncertain. Germline CDR1 reads SEHNR; CDR2 reads FQNEAQ (reference sequence). CDR3 size: 11 residues. The V end was cut by 2 bases, the J end by 8 bases, with 6 bases between. CDR3 loop: CASSLTSEAFF. CDR3 sequence (DNA): TGTGCCAGCAGCTTAACCTCAGAAGCTTTCTTT.